A single sample is the source of the 30 T cell receptor beta chains below, sequenced in a study of cytomegalovirus exposure and HLA in healthy donors (dated by TCRdb to 2016 to 2017). Library creation used the immunoSEQ multiplex PCR assay. For the multiplex PCR, a mixture combining 60 forward primers for TCR Vbeta segments and 13 reverse primers for TCR Jbeta segments was used. Held by TCRdb, this immuneACCESS table contains in-frame sequences only and omits some clones. Under half of the omission traces to an unresolved V gene where checked; the cause of the rest is unknown. The sample records 90,000 to 100,000 clones, about three quarters of which are singletons. The ten largest clonotypes hold 16% of the sample. The material sequenced was PBMCs. The receptors shown here come from a man in his sixties in good health and CMV-seropositive.

The J gene is TRBJ2-7, the V gene TRBV2; D is possibly TRBD1 (6 bases). The CDR3 consists of 15 residues. The germline V gene encodes CDR1 SNHLY and CDR2 FYNNEI. Trimming removed 4 bases from V and 0 bases from J, with 13 bases in between. CDR3 in DNA: TGTGCCAGCAGTGGATTGCAGGGGCCCTCCTACGAGCAGTACTTC. Protein product: CASSGLQGPSYEQYF. The full variable domain, completed using reference TRBV2 and TRBJ2-7, is EPEVTQTPSHQVTQMGQEVILRCVPISNHLYFYWYRQILGQKVEFLVSFYNNEISEKSEIFDDQFSVERPDGSNFTLKIRSTKLEDSAMYFCASSGLQGPSYEQYFGPGTRLTVT.

The genes are TRBV4-3 and TRBJ1-2; D remains ambiguous. CDR1 and CDR2 from the germline V gene are LGHNA and YSLEER. This CDR3 has 15 amino acids. The V end was cut by 0 bases, the J end by 4 bases, with 12 bases between. The chain's CDR3 is CASSQDRLISYGYTF. CDR3 bases: TGCGCCAGCAGCCAAGACCGACTGATTAGCTATGGCTACACCTTC.

The chain employs TRBV7-2 and TRBJ2-2, with unresolved D. Trimming removed 6 bases from V and 4 bases from J, with 9 bases in between. The CDR3 is 13 residues long. Germline V CDR1 and CDR2: SGHTA, FQGNSA. CDR3 residues: CASRRRITGELFF. The DNA of the CDR3 is TGTGCCAGCAGACGGAGAATCACCGGGGAGCTGTTTTTT.

This clone showed up just once. The CDR3 region is CASSSDTLFGELFF. The DNA for the CDR3 is TGTGCCAGCAGTTCTGACACATTATTCGGGGAGCTGTTTTTT. V is TRBV28 and J is TRBJ2-2; D remains ambiguous. Trimming took off 4 bases at V and 7 bases at J, with 13 bases between the two ends. The CDR3 contains 14 residues. Looked up from germline, CDR1 is MDHEN and CDR2 is SYDVKM. The full variable domain, its missing parts supplied by reference TRBV28 and TRBJ2-2, is DVKVTQSSRYLVKRTGEKVFLECVQDMDHENMFWYRQDPGLGLRLIYFSYDVKMKEKGDIPEGYSVSREKKERFSLILESASTNQTSMYLCASSSDTLFGELFFGEGSRLTVL.

About this clone: Other DNA sequences of this sample code for an identical CDR3. The chain uses TRBV18 and TRBJ2-7; D ambiguous. Between the trimmed V and J ends, which lost 1 base and 0 bases, there was a span of 4 bases. CDR1 is KGHSH and CDR2 is LQKENI in the germline V gene. The CDR3 runs 13 residues. CDR3 loop: CASSPLSSYEQYF. The CDR3 DNA follows: TGTGCCAGCTCACCACTGAGCTCCTACGAGCAGTACTTC.

This chain uses TRBV19 with TRBJ1-2, with D perhaps TRBD1 (6 bases). Germline V CDR1 and CDR2: LNHDA, SQIVND (reference sequence). Trimming took 4 bases from V and 2 from J, leaving 8 bases between them. CDR3 length equals 13 residues. The CDR3 nucleotides are TGTGCCAGTAGTACGACAGGAAACTATGGCTACACCTTC. Its protein product is CASSTTGNYGYTF.

The chain is built from TRBV27 and TRBJ2-2; a weak D match, TRBD2 (6 bases). The CDR3 covers 16 residues. The germline V gene has CDR1 MNHEY and CDR2 SMNVEV (reference sequence). The germline V and J ends were trimmed by 6 bases and 4 bases, with 18 bases remaining between them. In DNA form, the CDR3 reads TGTGCCAGCAGATTGCGGGGACTGGGACCCACCGGGGAGCTGTTTTTT. This sequence encodes CASRLRGLGPTGELFF.

This clone was observed a handful of times. CDR3 region: CASRPDRAVPYEQYF. As DNA, the CDR3 is TGTGCCAGCAGACCCGACAGGGCGGTACCGTACGAGCAGTACTTC. J is TRBJ2-7 and V is TRBV27; 7 bases line up with TRBD1. CDR3 length: 15 amino acids. V was pared by 6 bases and J by 4 bases, with 12 bases of the junction left unmatched. CDR1 MNHEY and CDR2 SMNVEV come from the germline V gene (reference sequence).

This chain joins TRBV7-2 and TRBJ1-1; D not resolved. The length of the CDR3 is 13 residues. Trimming took 3 bases from V and 3 from J, leaving 8 bases between them. Germline V gives CDR1 SGHTA, CDR2 FQGNSA. The CDR3 sequence: CASSFSVDTEAFF. CDR3 bases: TGTGCCAGCAGCTTTTCTGTAGACACTGAAGCTTTCTTT.

The chain uses TRBV20-1 and TRBJ1-4; D is unclear. V was trimmed by 6 bases and J by 17 bases, leaving 19 bases between them. The length of the CDR3 is 11 residues. Looked up from germline, CDR1 is DFQATT and CDR2 is SNEGSKA (reference sequence). CDR3 sequence (DNA): TGCAGTGCGATAAAGTCTCAGTCGCCTTTTTTT. Translating it yields CSAIKSQSPFF.

This clone has only a few counts. The genes are TRBV7-3 and TRBJ2-7; 12 nucleotides line up with TRBD2. The ends lost 5 bases at V and 4 bases at J; junction bases unmatched: 3. The CDR3 is 14 amino acids. Looked up from germline, CDR1 is SGHTA and CDR2 is FQGTGA. The CDR3 coding sequence is TGTGCCAGCAGCCTGCTAGCGGGGGGGTACGAGCAGTACTTC. It specifies CASSLLAGGYEQYF.

The J gene is TRBJ2-5, the V gene TRBV10-3; D unresolved. CDR3 size: 15 residues. Trimming shortened V by 2 bases and J by 2 bases, and 12 bases separated the two germline ends. The germline gives CDR1 ENHRY, CDR2 SYGVKD. The CDR3 nucleotides read TGTGCCATCAGTGAGGGCCAACAAACACAAGAGACCCAGTACTTC. Translated, it gives CAISEGQQTQETQYF.

The chain has TRBV30 and TRBJ2-7; D perhaps matches TRBD1 (6 bases). With 0 bases removed from V and 3 bases from J, the gap between germline ends came to 9 bases. Looked up from germline, CDR1 is GTSNPN and CDR2 is SVGIG (reference sequence). The CDR3 is made up of 13 amino acids. In DNA form, the CDR3 reads TGTGCCTGGAGTGTACAGGGAATCTACGAGCAGTACTTC. Its translation is CAWSVQGIYEQYF.

This clone was seen a few times. The CDR3 here is CASAAGPGGETQYF. Here the CDR3 DNA reads TGTGCCAGCGCCGCCGGGCCGGGGGGAGAGACCCAGTACTTC. The chain recombines TRBV18 with TRBJ2-5, with TRBD2 matching over 7 bases. V lost 8 bases and J lost 4; bases outside the gene matches: 10. Germline V gene data show CDR1 as KGHSH and CDR2 as LQKENI. This CDR3 region has 14 residues.

The chain combines TRBV11-3 with TRBJ2-1, with 11 positions matching TRBD1. This CDR3 has 14 residues. Germline V gives CDR1 SGHNT, CDR2 YENEEA. The V segment lost 5 bases and the J segment 12 bases; nucleotides outside the gene matches: 9. The CDR3 DNA is TGTGCCAGCAGCACCACCGGACAGGGGGCCAGGCAGTTCTTC. This translates into CASSTTGQGARQFF.

V is TRBV5-1 and J is TRBJ2-7; D might be TRBD1 (6 bases). V was shortened by 4 bases and J by 0 bases, with 11 bases between the two germline ends. The CDR3 runs 14 residues. Germline V CDR1 and CDR2: SGHRS, YFSETQ. DNA of the CDR3: TGCGCCAGCAGCCTATTCAGGGGCTCCTACGAGCAGTACTTC. This sequence encodes CASSLFRGSYEQYF.

The V gene is TRBV6-5, the J gene TRBJ2-5; 8 positions match TRBD1. CDR3 length: 13 residues. V was pared by 10 bases and J by 3 bases, with 7 bases of the junction left unmatched. From germline, CDR1 is MNHEY and CDR2 SVGAGI. The CDR3 region has the DNA TGTGCCAACAGGGGGGCAAACGAAGAGACCCAGTACTTC. Translation gives CANRGANEETQYF.

The chain couples TRBV27 to TRBJ2-7; 10 bases map to TRBD1. The germline V gene encodes CDR1 MNHEY and CDR2 SMNVEV (reference sequence). Germline trimming cut 4 bases from V and 1 base from J; bases unmatched to any gene: 1. The CDR3 is made up of 14 amino acids. The CDR3, as DNA: TGTGCCAGCAGTTGGACAGGGGGATCCTACGAGCAGTACTTC. Amino acids: CASSWTGGSYEQYF.

This clone was observed a single time. The CDR3 coding sequence is TGTGCCAGCAGTGATCGACTAGCGCACACAGATACGCAGTATTTT. It specifies CASSDRLAHTDTQYF. The chain joins TRBV2 to TRBJ2-3; TRBD2 aligns across 8 bases. Germline CDR1 SNHLY, CDR2 FYNNEI. The CDR3 extends over 15 amino acids. V gave up 3 bases and J gave up 2 bases; unmatched junction bases: 4.

The CDR3 sequence: CASSLERTGELFF. The CDR3 coding sequence is TGCGCCAGCAGCTTGGAGAGGACCGGGGAGCTGTTTTTT. The chain employs TRBV5-1 and TRBJ2-2; D remains ambiguous. This CDR3 is built from 13 residues. V was trimmed by 0 bases and J by 5 bases, leaving 5 bases between them. Germline CDR1 and CDR2: SGHRS and YFSETQ. The full variable domain, in which reference TRBV5-1 and TRBJ2-2 provide the parts outside the CDR3, is KAGVTQTPRYLIKTRGQQVTLSCSPISGHRSVSWYQQTPGQGLQFLFEYFSETQRNKGNFPGRFSGRQFSNSRSEMNVSTLELGDSALYLCASSLERTGELFFGEGSRLTVL.

The chain combines TRBV28 with TRBJ2-5, with D perhaps matching TRBD1 (6 bases). CDR3 length: 15 residues. Germline V gene sequence: CDR1 MDHEN, CDR2 SYDVKM. Trimming removed 3 bases at V and 2 bases at J, with 13 bases between. Here the CDR3 DNA reads TGTGCCAGCAGTTTCGGCAGGGGAAAACAAGAGACCCAGTACTTC. Its translation: CASSFGRGKQETQYF.

The rearrangement joins TRBV5-1 to TRBJ2-3, with 8 bases lining up with TRBD1. J gave up 7 bases and V 4 bases, and 8 bases lay outside the gene matches. The germline CDR1 and CDR2 sequences are SGHRS and YFSETQ. The length of the CDR3 is 14 residues. This CDR3 is CASSPGQGIHTQYF. In DNA, the CDR3 is TGCGCCAGCAGCCCAGGACAGGGAATCCATACGCAGTATTTT.

The chain joins TRBV10-2 to TRBJ2-5; no clear D gene. Germline V gives CDR1 WSHSY, CDR2 SAAADI. The CDR3 runs to 12 residues. Trimming pared 6 bases from V and 7 bases from J, leaving 12 bases between. The CDR3 spells CASSGPSRTQYF. The CDR3 region has the DNA TGCGCCAGCAGCGGTCCCTCGCGGACCCAGTACTTC.

This chain joins TRBV18 and TRBJ2-2; D is possibly TRBD2 (6 bases). The CDR3 consists of 16 residues. The V end lost 4 bases, the J end lost 0 bases, and 12 bases lay between the germline ends. Germline-derived CDR1 and CDR2 are KGHSH and LQKENI. The CDR3 spells CASSLLGGPNTGELFF. CDR3 in DNA: TGTGCCAGCTCACTCCTGGGAGGTCCGAACACCGGGGAGCTGTTTTTT.

V usage is TRBV7-8 and J usage is TRBJ2-1; no definite D call. With 5 bases removed from V and 9 bases from J, the gap between germline ends came to 23 bases. The CDR3 runs to 16 residues. Germline loops: CDR1 SGHVS, CDR2 FQNEAQ. CDR3 region: CASSPTEVATTFEQFF. The CDR3, as DNA: TGTGCCAGCAGCCCGACTGAGGTAGCAACAACCTTTGAGCAGTTCTTC. Together with reference TRBV7-8 and TRBJ2-1, the CDR3 gives the full variable domain: GAGVSQSPRYKVAKRGQDVALRCDPISGHVSLFWYQQALGQGPEFLTYFQNEAQLDKSGLPSDRFFAERPEGSVSTLKIQRTQQEDSAVYLCASSPTEVATTFEQFFGPGTRLTVL.

J is TRBJ2-2 and V is TRBV27; the D gene is possibly TRBD2 (6 bases). The CDR3 covers 16 residues. V was clipped by 6 bases and J by 5 bases, with 19 bases between them. The germline V gene has CDR1 MNHEY and CDR2 SMNVEV (reference sequence). The CDR3, as DNA: TGTGCCAGCAGCATCGGTAGACTAGTCAGTACCGGGGAGCTGTTTTTT. The encoded protein is CASSIGRLVSTGELFF.

The chain joins TRBV19 to TRBJ2-7, with TRBD1 matching 8 bases. The CDR3 is made up of 13 amino acids. CDR1 is LNHDA, CDR2 SQIVND, per germline (reference sequence). Trimming cost V 8 bases and J 5 bases; bases outside gene matches: 8. The CDR3 DNA follows: TGTGCCAGTGGACAGACAGGGGTACACGAGCAGTACTTC. This sequence encodes CASGQTGVHEQYF.

This chain uses TRBV4-1 with TRBJ2-7; weak D call: TRBD2 (6 bases). CDR1 and CDR2 (germline): MGHRA, YSYEKL. Trimming removed 2 bases from V and 5 bases from J, with 16 bases in between. The CDR3 has 15 residues. CDR3 amino acids: CASSQLLVRRDEQYF. In DNA, the CDR3 is TGCGCCAGCAGCCAACTTCTCGTGAGGAGGGACGAGCAGTACTTC.

The rearrangement joins TRBV19 to TRBJ1-5; 10 positions agree with TRBD1. V dropped 6 bases and J dropped 7; count of bases not matched to a gene: 9. This CDR3 contains 15 residues. From germline, CDR1 is LNHDA and CDR2 SQIVND (reference sequence). In DNA, the CDR3 is TGTGCCAGTAGCCACGGACAGGGGGGCGGCCAGCCCCAGCATTTT. As protein: CASSHGQGGGQPQHF.

This clone has only a few counts. CDR3 nucleotides: TGTGCCAGCAGAATTCCGGGACAGGGCTACGAGCAGTACTTC. Its translation is CASRIPGQGYEQYF. This sequence joins TRBV2 and TRBJ2-7; TRBD1 matches at 9 bases. The CDR3 runs to 14 residues. Looked up from germline, CDR1 is SNHLY and CDR2 is FYNNEI. V shed 6 bases, J shed 3 bases, and the junction held 6 bases outside the gene matches.